A single sample is the source of the 13 T cell receptor beta chains below, sequenced in a study of blood T cells in healthy people across ages. Through a sample-barcoded 5' primer and a J-beta primer mix, a second PCR was run for about 7 to 12 cycles. TCRdb used MiXCR to reprocess the 5' RACE reads, holding one entry per CDR3 protein. The table has fewer than 1.5 million distinct CDR3 sequences, 40% to 50% seen once; the top ten hold roughly 8.2%. What was sequenced was blood. These receptors were obtained from a woman between 18 and 29 years old in good health.

This clonotype was detected only a few times. The V gene is TRBV4-1, the J gene TRBJ1-2; no firm D call. The V gene lost 1 base and the J gene lost 8 bases, with 8 bases spanning the gap. This CDR3 is 12 amino acids long. Germline V CDR1 and CDR2: MGHRA, YSYEKL. CDR3 amino acids: CASSQAPGGYTF. The CDR3 DNA reads TGCGCCAGCAGCCAAGCCCCGGGGGGCTACACCTTC.

Many counts were recorded for this clonotype. A much larger clone differs from this one at a single base, so this may be a read error. J is TRBJ2-7 and V is TRBV6-1; tentatively, D is TRBD1 or TRBD2 (5 bases each). The length of the CDR3 is 15 residues. Trimming took off 6 bases at V and 3 bases at J, with 18 bases between the two ends. The germline gives CDR1 MNHNS, CDR2 SASEGT. DNA of the CDR3: TGTGCCAGCAGCCCGGACGGGACGGGAAACTACGAGCAGTACTTC. Translation: CASSPDGTGNYEQYF.

In this sample, this clonotype turned up a few times. The chain has TRBV7-9 and TRBJ2-5; 11 bases are shared with TRBD2. J gave up 6 bases and V 1 base, and 10 bases lay outside the gene matches. CDR3 length: 17 residues. From germline, CDR1 is SEHNR and CDR2 FQNEAQ (reference sequence). CDR3 in amino acids: CASSLVSVLAGGQTQYF. CDR3 coding DNA: TGTGCCAGCAGCTTAGTTTCTGTCCTAGCGGGAGGACAGACCCAGTACTTC.

The V and J genes are TRBV11-2 and TRBJ2-1; D is perhaps TRBD1 (6 bases). V lost 5 bases and J lost 7, with 12 bases in between. CDR1 is SGHAT and CDR2 is FQNNGV in the germline V gene. The CDR3 has 13 residues. CDR3 DNA: TGTGCCAGCAGCCGGGAACAGGGAAATGAGCAGTTCTTC. It yields the protein CASSREQGNEQFF.

The chain couples TRBV5-6 to TRBJ1-1; D might be TRBD1 (5 bases). CDR1 and CDR2 (germline): SGHDT, YYEEEE. This CDR3 has 16 residues. Deletions cut 1 base from V and 3 bases from J, with 16 bases between. The CDR3 bases are TGTGCCAGCAGCTTGCGGCGGACGGGGACGGACACTGAAGCTTTCTTT. Translated: CASSLRRTGTDTEAFF.

The chain joins TRBV29-1 to TRBJ1-1; possibly TRBD1 for D (5 bases). V lost 3 bases and J 4 bases, leaving 9 bases between the germline ends. The CDR3 is 12 amino acids. Germline CDR1 reads SQVTM; CDR2 reads ANQGSEA. CDR3 bases: TGCAGCGTTGACCGGGGGAGCACTGAAGCTTTCTTT. Protein: CSVDRGSTEAFF.

The CDR3 region is CASSPGDRGQETQYF. The DNA for the CDR3 is TGCGCCAGCAGCCCTGGGGACAGGGGGCAAGAGACCCAGTACTTC. The V and J genes are TRBV5-1 and TRBJ2-5; 11 bases are shared with TRBD1. From germline, CDR1 is SGHRS and CDR2 YFSETQ. The length of the CDR3 is 15 residues. V dropped 4 bases and J dropped 2; count of bases not matched to a gene: 4. The variable domain in full, completed from reference TRBV5-1 and TRBJ2-5, reads KAGVTQTPRYLIKTRGQQVTLSCSPISGHRSVSWYQQTPGQGLQFLFEYFSETQRNKGNFPGRFSGRQFSNSRSEMNVSTLELGDSALYLCASSPGDRGQETQYFGPGTRLLVL.

The chain combines TRBV29-1 with TRBJ2-5, with D perhaps TRBD2 (6 bases). V lost 6 bases, J lost 4 bases, and 9 bases lay in between. This CDR3 region has 11 residues. Germline loops: CDR1 SQVTM, CDR2 ANQGSEA. The CDR3, as DNA: TGCAGCGTCGCAGCGGGAGAGACCCAGTACTTC. It yields the protein CSVAAGETQYF.

The chain joins TRBV25-1 to TRBJ2-4, with D uncertain. The assigned J gene may be wrong: the sequence end matches TRBJ2-5 better. Germline-derived CDR1 and CDR2 are MGHDK and SYGVNS. The CDR3 sequence is 16 residues long. The CDR3 region is CASSDLVQGRLETQYF. In nucleotides, the CDR3 is TGTGCCAGCAGTGATTTAGTGCAAGGGCGTCTAGAGACCCAGTACTTC.

The rearrangement uses TRBV29-1 and TRBJ1-1; TRBD1 aligns across 10 bases. Looked up from germline, CDR1 is SQVTM and CDR2 is ANQGSEA. The junction had 12 bases not matched to a gene; V was cut back by 4 bases and J by 4 bases. This CDR3 has 16 residues. CDR3 in amino acids: CSVVETGGAGVTEAFF. The CDR3 DNA follows: TGCAGCGTTGTCGAGACAGGGGGCGCGGGGGTCACTGAAGCTTTCTTT.

Notes on this clonotype: A read error may produce the germline difference seen at one junction end. The chain joins TRBV20-1 to TRBJ2-1, with 12 nucleotides matching TRBD2. Germline V CDR1 and CDR2: DFQATT, SNEGSKA (reference sequence). CDR3 length: 16 amino acids. The chain's CDR3 is CSASGTSGFSYNEQVF. CDR3 nucleotide sequence: TGCAGTGCTAGTGGGACTAGCGGGTTTTCCTACAATGAGCAGGTCTTC.

This chain links TRBV7-3 with TRBJ2-2; 12 nucleotides match TRBD2. V lost 4 bases to trimming and J lost 6 bases; unmatched junction nucleotides: 9. Germline V gives CDR1 SGHTA, CDR2 FQGTGA. This CDR3 has 17 residues. This CDR3 reads CASSSTSGGSSAGELFF. CDR3 sequence (DNA): TGTGCCAGCAGCTCAACTAGCGGGGGGAGCTCGGCCGGGGAGCTGTTTTTT.

This clonotype was recorded a few times. The J gene is TRBJ2-3, the V gene TRBV20-1; unclear D gene. From germline, CDR1 is DFQATT and CDR2 SNEGSKA (reference sequence). This CDR3 contains 14 residues. V was cut by 3 bases and J by 1 base, with 11 bases left in between. CDR3 sequence (DNA): TGCAGTGCTAGGACTGCCCCCGGCACAGATACGCAGTATTTT. This sequence encodes CSARTAPGTDTQYF.